This T cell receptor (beta chain) was found in a study of cytomegalovirus exposure and HLA in healthy donors (dated by TCRdb to between 2016 and 2019). For the wider study: According to a later analysis, one platform produced both the 100 to 150 validation repertoires and the 720 or so repertoires of the first cohort. To predict cytomegalovirus infection status, the study brought together high-throughput TCR immunosequencing, statistical association of individual TCRs with disease status, and machine learning. The study aimed to test whether cataloging public T cell receptors could reveal signatures of past pathogen exposure. In addition to the first cohort of 666 subjects, a separate validation cohort of approximately 130 different subjects was used.

Findings and caveats that apply to the study as a whole: Of the cluster scores, 90% to 95% were above 0 in a later analysis, which found that TCRs clustered in the first cohort also tended to co-occur in the 95 to 150 validation repertoires. A few of the identified cytomegalovirus-associated TCR beta chains were confirmed in vitro to be specific for cytomegalovirus antigens. Cytomegalovirus status was reported to be diagnosed by the classifier with high specificity and sensitivity in both the original and validation cohorts. Across donors, most TCR sequences were observed very rarely, whereas some public TCRs were present in many individuals. In the study, 150 to 200 TCR beta chains were listed as associated with cytomegalovirus. It was suggested by the authors that the approach could potentially be generalized to other disease states and immunological phenotypes. A later analysis lacked HLA typing for the validation cohort, so it scored co-occurrence in that cohort across all 110 or so repertoires.

The donors belonged to the validation cohort of about 110 subjects, which was separate from the roughly 700-subject first cohort. Turning to this clone: It has no known antigen specificity. No quality values exist for individual bases; no much larger clone is one base distant.

According to the germline V gene, CDR1 reads MDHEN and CDR2 reads SYDVKM. Including the terminal cysteine and phenylalanine, the CDR3 comprises 15 residues. Here the CDR3 DNA is all that survives: 45 bases in frame from base 1. Germline trimming: 7 bases from V, 5 bases from J; junction bases outside gene matches: 11. The library was prepared using the immunoSEQ multiplex PCR assay. For the original study's pipeline: To diagnose cytomegalovirus status from the catalog of TCR beta chain sequences, a statistical classification framework was built. This is the immuneACCESS table as TCRdb keeps it, with only in-frame sequences that have V and J called. A part of the clones is gone; compared with another copy, unresolved V genes explain less than half, and the rest is unexplained. From that table come the V and J calls and clone size; the DNA was used to work out D and trimming. The sample table records more than 65,000 clones; around 92% of these occur just once. The ten largest clones add up to approximately 0.69% of the sample.

The chain is assembled from TRBV28 and TRBJ2-1, and 7 junction bases match TRBD2. This receptor was obtained from a man aged 18 to 29 in good health and CMV-seronegative. Material: PBMCs. The CDR3 reads as follows: CASTPFGGTNNEQFF. The DNA reads TGTGCCAGCACTCCCTTTGGAGGGACTAACAATGAGCAGTTCTTC.